This passage covers 15 T cell receptor beta chains from one sample sequenced in a study of vaccination and CD4 T cells after COVID-19. Their antigen targets remain unknown. Oncomine TCR Beta short-read sequencing was applied to DNA from cultured CD4+ T cells. MiXCR was run by TCRdb on the PCR reads, yielding one entry per CDR3 protein. The table lists about 3,800 distinct CDR3 sequences, around 14% of them singletons. The sample's treatment: approximately 9-day PBMC culture with coronavirus spike peptide pools or control peptides (ViraFEST assay). The source material was CD4+ T cells from blood, cultured in vitro. The origin of the receptors is a human donor who had recovered from COVID-19.

J is TRBJ2-2 and V is TRBV5-1; tentatively, D is TRBD1 or TRBD2 (6 bases each). The ends were cut back, 4 bases at V and 3 bases at J, with 7 bases in the middle. This CDR3 has 13 residues. Germline CDR1 is SGHRS and CDR2 is YFSETQ. The CDR3 protein is CASSRGDTGELFF. The CDR3 region has the DNA TGCGCCAGCAGCAGGGGGGACACCGGGGAGCTGTTTTTT.

This clonotype came up a few times. This chain connects TRBV28 to TRBJ1-3, with D unclear. The CDR3 length is 14 residues. Trimming removed 1 base at V and 2 bases at J, with 6 bases between. Germline values: CDR1 MDHEN, CDR2 SYDVKM. The CDR3 protein is CASSLSGTGNTIYF. The CDR3 DNA follows: TGTGCCAGCAGTTTATCCGGTACTGGAAACACCATATATTTT. Using reference TRBV28 and TRBJ1-3 for the parts outside the CDR3, the full variable domain is DVKVTQSSRYLVKRTGEKVFLECVQDMDHENMFWYRQDPGLGLRLIYFSYDVKMKEKGDIPEGYSVSREKKERFSLILESASTNQTSMYLCASSLSGTGNTIYFGEGSWLTVV.

This chain joins TRBV3-1 and TRBJ2-3; D is unresolved. Germline V CDR1 and CDR2: LGHDT, YNNKEL (reference sequence). The V end was cut by 2 bases, the J end by 6 bases, with 12 bases between. The CDR3 has 14 amino acids. DNA of the CDR3: TGTGCCAGCAGCCAAAACCCCGGACGCGATACGCAGTATTTT. It codes for CASSQNPGRDTQYF.

This clonotype is deemed medium-sized (0.01 to 0.1%). The chain recombines TRBV7-9 with TRBJ1-2; D might be TRBD1 (5 bases). The CDR3 runs 14 residues. V dropped 0 bases and J dropped 4 bases, with 9 bases sitting between them. CDR1 is SEHNR, CDR2 FQNEAQ, per germline (reference sequence). In nucleotides, the CDR3 is TGTGCCAGCAGCTTAGCGGGGACGGGCTATGGCTACACCTTC. Its translation is CASSLAGTGYGYTF.

The gene calls are TRBV9 and TRBJ2-3; 14 bases map to TRBD2. The V gene's germline CDR1 is SGDLS and CDR2 YYNGEE. After removal of 2 bases from V and 0 bases from J, the junction contained 2 bases not matched to a gene. This CDR3 has 17 residues. Written as DNA, the CDR3 is TGTGCCAGCAGCGTGACTAGCGGGGGGGCGAGCACAGATACGCAGTATTTT. Translated, it gives CASSVTSGGASTDTQYF.

In its sample, this clonotype ranks as medium-sized (0.01 to 0.1%). The V call is TRBV10-3, the J call TRBJ1-2; unclear D gene. Germline V gives CDR1 ENHRY, CDR2 SYGVKD. The CDR3 is 14 amino acids. Trimming left V 7 bases short and J 0 bases short, with 12 bases between. CDR3 sequence: CAINELLANYGYTF. The DNA for the CDR3 is TGTGCCATCAACGAGCTCCTTGCTAACTATGGCTACACCTTC.

This clonotype is medium-sized (0.01 to 0.1%). The genes are TRBV5-1 and TRBJ2-5; D is unclear. The ends were cut back, 4 bases at V and 5 bases at J, with 9 bases in the middle. Per germline, CDR1 SGHRS and CDR2 YFSETQ. There are 12 residues in the CDR3. CDR3: CASSEAMETQYF. For the CDR3, the DNA is TGCGCCAGCAGCGAAGCGATGGAGACCCAGTACTTC.

In its sample, this clonotype ranks as large. This sequence joins TRBV19 and TRBJ2-7, with D unclear. CDR1 is LNHDA and CDR2 is SQIVND in the germline V gene (reference sequence). Trimming removed 1 base at V and 6 bases at J, with 10 bases between. The CDR3 spans 13 residues. The CDR3 DNA reads as TGTGCCAGTAGTATAGTCCCCCCAAGCGAGCAGTACTTC. Translated: CASSIVPPSEQYF.

By share of the sample, this clonotype is large (0.1 to 1%). J is TRBJ1-2 and V is TRBV18; D is ambiguous. The CDR3 has 13 residues. Trimming cost V 3 bases and J 3 bases, with 8 bases left between them. Germline V gene sequence: CDR1 KGHSH, CDR2 LQKENI. The CDR3 DNA reads TGTGCCAGCTCACCTGGCTCGGACTATGGCTACACCTTC. Translation gives CASSPGSDYGYTF. The whole variable domain, filled in from reference TRBV18 and TRBJ1-2, reads NAGVMQNPRHLVRRRGQEARLRCSPMKGHSHVYWYRQLPEEGLKFMVYLQKENIIDESGMPKERFSAEFPKEGPSILRIQQVVRGDSAAYFCASSPGSDYGYTFGSGTRLTVV.

The chain recombines TRBV6-1 with TRBJ1-1, with D possibly matching TRBD1 (6 bases). V was cut by 7 bases and J by 4 bases, with 19 bases left in between. CDR1 and CDR2 (germline): MNHNS, SASEGT. CDR3 length equals 15 residues. Written as DNA, the CDR3 is TGTGCCAGCAAAGGCTCCGGGGGCGCGGCCACTGAAGCTTTCTTT. This encodes CASKGSGGAATEAFF.

This clonotype was detected a few times. V and J are TRBV4-1 and TRBJ2-4, with a weak D call TRBD2 (7 bases). This CDR3 has 16 residues. Germline V gene data show CDR1 as MGHRA and CDR2 as YSYEKL. Between the trimmed V and J ends, which lost 1 base and 9 bases, there was a span of 19 bases. The CDR3 DNA reads as TGCGCCAGCAGCCAAGGTGGGGGGCCCCCGGGGGGCATTCAGTACTTC. Protein: CASSQGGGPPGGIQYF.

V gene TRBV6-2 or TRBV6-3 combines with J gene TRBJ1-2; a possible D gene is TRBD1 (5 bases). This CDR3 spans 14 amino acids. Germline-derived CDR1 and CDR2 are MNHEY and SVGEGT. Trimming stripped 4 bases from V and 0 bases from J, with 9 bases between. The CDR3 DNA is TGTGCCAGCAGTTTGGGACGGACTAACTATGGCTACACCTTC. Encoded protein: CASSLGRTNYGYTF.

CDR3 sequence (DNA): TGTGCCAGCTCCCCTGGACAGGGCATTAGAAACACCATATATTTT. Residues: CASSPGQGIRNTIYF. The chain has TRBV18 and TRBJ1-3; 8 nucleotides agree with TRBD1. This CDR3 is 15 amino acids long. Germline lookup yields CDR1 KGHSH and CDR2 LQKENI. V was pared by 6 bases and J by 5 bases, with 9 bases of the junction left unmatched.

There are a few counts of this clonotype. This sequence joins TRBV11-2 and TRBJ2-1; 10 bases fit TRBD1. CDR1 is SGHAT, CDR2 FQNNGV, per germline. The J segment lost 5 bases and the V segment lost 2 bases, leaving 6 bases of the junction unmatched. The CDR3 has 16 residues. CDR3 sequence reads: CASSLLGDRGNNEQFF. The CDR3 DNA follows: TGTGCCAGCAGCTTACTGGGGGACAGGGGAAACAATGAGCAGTTCTTC.

This clonotype has only a few counts. V gene TRBV30 combines with J gene TRBJ2-7, with D tentatively TRBD1 (6 bases). This CDR3 has 13 amino acids. The V gene's germline CDR1 is GTSNPN and CDR2 SVGIG (reference sequence). The germline V and J ends were trimmed by 5 bases and 2 bases, with 13 bases remaining between them. In nucleotides, the CDR3 is TGTGCCTGGCGGACAGCCCTTACCTACGAGCAGTACTTC. Amino acid sequence: CAWRTALTYEQYF. The whole variable domain, remainder taken from reference TRBV30 and TRBJ2-7, is SQTIHQWPATLVQPVGSPLSLECTVEGTSNPNLYWYRQAAGRGLQLLFYSVGIGQISSEVPQNLSASRPQDRQFILSSKKLLLSDSGFYLCAWRTALTYEQYFGPGTRLTVT.